A selection of T cell receptor beta chains follows, all from one sample in a study of CD8+CD57+ T cells in acquired aplastic anemia. One entry per CDR3 protein results from TCRdb running MiXCR on the reads. The data hold some 190,000 distinct CDR3 sequences, with 40% to 50% observed a single time. Sequenced material: sorted CD4+, CD8+, or CD8+CD57+ T cells (not recorded which) from PBMCs. The receptor set was obtained from a human donor in good health. The CDR3 runs from the conserved cysteine through the conserved F or W. D genes are given only for firm matches. Only some rows state a clone size, as once, few, many or a class for expanded clones.

abundance	j_gene	d_gene	v_gene	CDR3aa	CDR3nt
many	TRBJ1-1	TRBD1	TRBV2	CASTRQGGIRTEAFF	TGTGCCAGCACTAGACAGGGAGGAATTAGGACTGAAGCTTTCTTT
once	TRBJ2-2	-	TRBV19	CASSVGLAYTGEPFF	TGTGCCAGTAGTGTGGGCCTAGCCTACACCGGGGAGCCGTTTTTT
few	TRBJ1-5	-	TRBV19	CASSYHLSNQPQHF	TGTGCCAGTAGTTATCACCTTAGCAATCAGCCCCAGCATTTT
few	TRBJ1-3	-	TRBV6-1	CASTLQAYSGNTIYF	TGTGCCAGCACTCTTCAGGCCTACTCTGGAAACACCATATATTTT
many	TRBJ2-4	TRBD1	TRBV20-1	CSVLGTGGNIQYF	TGCAGTGTACTGGGGACAGGGGGCAACATTCAGTACTTC
-	TRBJ1-2	-	TRBV29-1	CSVEEDLSYGYTF	TGCAGCGTTGAAGAGGATCTAAGCTATGGCTACACCTTC
-	TRBJ2-3	TRBD2	TRBV10-2	CASHGGGRDTQYF	TGCGCCAGTCACGGGGGGGGCAGAGATACGCAGTATTTT
-	TRBJ2-7	TRBD1	TRBV6-2/TRBV6-3	CASSLPGTGEQYF	TGTGCCAGCAGCCTACCGGGGACAGGCGAGCAGTACTTC
-	TRBJ2-2	-	TRBV7-2	CASSLVARTGELFF	TGTGCCAGCAGCTTGGTAGCGAGAACCGGGGAGCTGTTTTTT
few	TRBJ1-5	-	TRBV28	CASILNYNQPQHF	TGTGCCAGCATTCTCAACTACAATCAGCCCCAGCATTTT
-	TRBJ1-1	-	TRBV2	CASSPPPLLRQNTEAFF	TGTGCCAGCAGTCCCCCTCCGTTGCTGAGACAGAACACTGAAGCTTTCTTT
many	TRBJ2-7	-	TRBV2	CASTPNRVTTSYEQYF	TGTGCCAGCACTCCGAACAGGGTAACGACCTCCTACGAGCAGTACTTC
few	TRBJ1-5	TRBD1	TRBV30	CAWSLGQGGDSNQPQHF	TGTGCCTGGAGTTTGGGACAGGGGGGCGATAGCAATCAGCCCCAGCATTTT
many	TRBJ1-5	-	TRBV7-2	CASSLSPRGQPQHF	TGTGCCAGCAGCTTAAGCCCACGTGGACAGCCCCAGCATTTT
-	TRBJ2-6	-	TRBV7-9	CASSDLGGANVLTF	TGTGCCAGCAGCGATCTGGGGGGGGCCAACGTCCTGACTTTC
many	TRBJ2-1	TRBD2	TRBV7-2	CASSLVFLAGGNEQFF	TGTGCCAGCAGCTTAGTGTTCCTAGCGGGTGGTAATGAGCAGTTCTTC
-	TRBJ1-1	-	TRBV5-6	CASSLSQNTEAFF	TGTGCCAGCAGCTTGAGCCAGAACACTGAAGCTTTCTTT
-	TRBJ2-7	TRBD1	TRBV20-1	CSADDRVKAYEQYF	TGCAGTGCCGACGACAGGGTCAAGGCCTACGAGCAGTACTTC
-	TRBJ2-6	-	TRBV19	CASSIEPSGANVLTF	TGTGCCAGTAGTATCGAGCCCTCTGGGGCCAACGTCCTGACTTTC
-	TRBJ2-3	-	TRBV11-1	CASSLGHGGADTQYF	TGTGCCAGCAGCTTAGGCCACGGGGGTGCAGATACGCAGTATTTT
many	TRBJ1-2	-	TRBV24-1	CATSVAGSNYGYTF	TGTGCCACCAGTGTCGCTGGGTCTAACTATGGCTACACCTTC
once	TRBJ1-5	-	TRBV29-1	CSVGSSTGSGQPQHF	TGCAGCGTCGGGAGTAGTACAGGGTCCGGCCAGCCCCAGCATTTT
many	TRBJ2-7	-	TRBV2	CASRAGTVLYEQYF	TGTGCCAGCAGGGCCGGGACCGTACTGTACGAGCAGTACTTC
-	TRBJ1-2	-	TRBV10-3	CAISELDPILGGYGYTF	TGTGCCATCAGTGAACTAGACCCGATCTTGGGGGGCTATGGCTACACCTTC
-	TRBJ2-5	TRBD2	TRBV24-1	CATKWGGETQYF	TGTGCCACCAAGTGGGGGGGGGAGACCCAGTACTTC
-	TRBJ2-1	-	TRBV20-1	CSASRAGGYNEQFF	TGCAGTGCTAGTCGCGCGGGTGGGTACAATGAGCAGTTCTTC
many	TRBJ2-1	TRBD2	TRBV4-1	CASSLGLAGGNEQFF	TGCGCCAGCAGCCTCGGACTAGCGGGGGGCAATGAGCAGTTCTTC
many	TRBJ2-7	TRBD1	TRBV7-3	CASSLGGQVNEQYF	TGTGCCAGCAGCTTAGGGGGACAGGTGAACGAGCAGTACTTC